The 27 T cell receptor beta chains given below trace back to one sample, sequenced in a study of shared clonotypes between healthy human individuals. Data came from immunoSEQ multiplex PCR; TCRdb stores just in-frame clones and leaves some out. This sample has around 600,000 clones, with 85% to 95% found just once. Naive CD8 cells were CD45RO-negative, positively selected for CCR7, excluding terminally differentiated effector memory CD45RA+ cells. The sequencing input was naive CD8+ T cells sorted from blood. These TCRs come from a woman in her twenties or thirties in good health.

V and J are TRBV19 and TRBJ1-4; maybe TRBD1 (6 bases). V gave up 2 bases and J gave up 6 bases, with 19 bases separating them. The CDR3 is 17 amino acids. Germline V gene lookup returns CDR1 LNHDA and CDR2 SQIVND (reference sequence). In DNA form, the CDR3 reads TGTGCCAGTAGTATACGGACAGTTAGTATTGAAGATGAAAAACTGTTTTTT. Translated: CASSIRTVSIEDEKLFF.

Details on this clone: Other DNA sequences in the same sample also yield this CDR3. This sequence joins TRBV28 and TRBJ2-7; 8 bases match TRBD2. The trim removed 7 bases at V and 0 bases at J, leaving 5 bases unmatched. The CDR3 consists of 14 residues. Germline-derived CDR1 and CDR2 are MDHEN and SYDVKM. CDR3 region: CASTLAGSSYEQYF. The CDR3 nucleotides read TGTGCCAGCACGCTAGCGGGTTCCTCCTACGAGCAGTACTTC.

The chain carries TRBV6-1 and TRBJ2-3; tentatively, D is TRBD1 (6 bases). There are 15 residues in the CDR3. The V and J ends lost 2 bases and 2 bases respectively, with 11 bases between them. Germline V gives CDR1 MNHNS, CDR2 SASEGT. CDR3 in amino acids: CASSESDRNTDTQYF. Written as DNA, the CDR3 is TGTGCCAGCAGTGAATCGGACAGAAACACAGATACGCAGTATTTT.

The count of this clone is one. The V call is TRBV29-1, the J call TRBJ2-1; D may match TRBD1 or TRBD2 (6 bases each). CDR1 SQVTM and CDR2 ANQGSEA come from the germline V gene. The CDR3 totals 15 residues. V was cut by 1 base and J by 2 bases, with 12 bases left in between. DNA of the CDR3: TGCAGCGTTGAAGCGGGGGCCAGTACCTACAATGAGCAGTTCTTC. Translated: CSVEAGASTYNEQFF.

This chain connects TRBV9 to TRBJ2-1; 7 positions agree with TRBD1. V shed 4 bases, J shed 0 bases, and the junction held 16 bases outside the gene matches. The CDR3 runs to 19 residues. CDR1 is SGDLS and CDR2 is YYNGEE in the germline V gene. CDR3 in amino acids: CASSPPLYRDSLSYNEQFF. The CDR3 DNA reads TGTGCCAGCAGCCCACCATTATATCGGGACAGCCTCTCCTACAATGAGCAGTTCTTC. The complete variable domain, with remaining parts taken from reference TRBV9 and TRBJ2-1, reads DSGVTQTPKHLITATGQRVTLRCSPRSGDLSVYWYQQSLDQGLQFLIQYYNGEERAKGNILERFSAQQFPDLHSELNLSSLELGDSALYFCASSPPLYRDSLSYNEQFFGPGTRLTVL.

In the case of this clone: The sample has other DNA sequences that encode this CDR3 too. V usage is TRBV28 and J usage is TRBJ2-7; D remains ambiguous. The CDR3 runs to 13 residues. The germline V and J ends were trimmed by 3 bases and 1 base, with 7 bases remaining between them. Germline V gene lookup returns CDR1 MDHEN and CDR2 SYDVKM. In DNA, the CDR3 is TGTGCCAGCAGTTTTGGTAGGTCCTACGAGCAGTACTTC. Residues: CASSFGRSYEQYF. The whole variable domain, filled in from reference TRBV28 and TRBJ2-7, reads DVKVTQSSRYLVKRTGEKVFLECVQDMDHENMFWYRQDPGLGLRLIYFSYDVKMKEKGDIPEGYSVSREKKERFSLILESASTNQTSMYLCASSFGRSYEQYFGPGTRLTVT.

The count of this clone is one. V gene TRBV6-1 combines with J gene TRBJ2-7; D gene ambiguous. V gave up 5 bases and J gave up 7 bases, with 9 bases separating them. The CDR3 covers 11 residues. Germline assignment: CDR1 MNHNS and CDR2 SASEGT. CDR3 region: CASSPMGEQYF. DNA of the CDR3: TGTGCCAGCAGTCCTATGGGGGAGCAGTACTTC.

Remarks on this clone: At the DNA level, this CDR3 is encoded by other sequences in the same sample as well. This chain uses TRBV27 with TRBJ2-7; TRBD2 aligns across 12 bases. This CDR3 has 15 amino acids. With 4 bases clipped from V and 4 bases from J, the junction kept 5 bases outside the gene matches. Germline assignment: CDR1 MNHEY and CDR2 SMNVEV (reference sequence). The CDR3 sequence: CASSSPSGRGYEQYF. The CDR3 region has the DNA TGTGCCAGCAGTTCCCCTAGCGGGAGGGGTTACGAGCAGTACTTC.

Concerning this clone: Other DNA sequences of this sample code for an identical CDR3. This rearrangement joins TRBV19 to TRBJ2-7; tentatively, D is TRBD1 (5 bases). Germline V CDR1 and CDR2: LNHDA, SQIVND (reference sequence). V dropped 1 base and J dropped 4 bases, with 8 bases sitting between them. This CDR3 spans 13 amino acids. CDR3 region: CASSIGQLYEQYF. CDR3 DNA: TGTGCCAGTAGTATAGGACAGCTGTACGAGCAGTACTTC.

V gene TRBV30 combines with J gene TRBJ2-7; D is tentatively TRBD1 or TRBD2 (6 bases each). Germline V gene data show CDR1 as GTSNPN and CDR2 as SVGIG (reference sequence). V shed 5 bases and J shed 3 bases, with 11 bases lying between them. The CDR3 spans 12 residues. DNA of the CDR3: TGTGCCTGGGGGGGCGGGGACTACGAGCAGTACTTC. Its translation is CAWGGGDYEQYF.

The chain has TRBV5-6 and TRBJ2-7; 7 nucleotides agree with TRBD2. The CDR3 sequence is 16 residues long. Germline lookup yields CDR1 SGHDT and CDR2 YYEEEE. V shed 0 bases, J shed 0 bases, and the junction held 6 bases outside the gene matches. CDR3 region: CASSLGLAGFSYEQYF. DNA for the CDR3: TGTGCCAGCAGCTTGGGACTAGCTGGTTTCTCCTACGAGCAGTACTTC.

This sequence joins TRBV9 and TRBJ2-5; maybe TRBD2 (6 bases). The CDR3 sequence is 13 residues long. V was shortened by 0 bases and J by 5 bases, with 8 bases between the two germline ends. Per the germline V gene, CDR1 is SGDLS and CDR2 is YYNGEE. CDR3 in DNA: TGTGCCAGCAGCGTAGCGGGAGAGGAGACCCAGTACTTC. It yields the protein CASSVAGEETQYF.

The genes are TRBV13 and TRBJ1-1, with D unclear. Trimming took 4 bases from V and 3 from J, leaving 12 bases between them. The CDR3 has 14 residues. Germline values: CDR1 PRHDT, CDR2 FYEKMQ (reference sequence). CDR3 region: CASSSGDGYTEAFF. CDR3 nucleotides: TGTGCCAGCAGCTCGGGAGACGGGTACACTGAAGCTTTCTTT.

The chain is built from TRBV27 and TRBJ1-6, with D possibly TRBD1 on 5 matching bases. The CDR3 consists of 12 residues. V shed 7 bases and J shed 7 bases, with 8 bases lying between them. Germline V CDR1 and CDR2: MNHEY, SMNVEV (reference sequence). The CDR3 DNA follows: TGTGCCAGCACTTCAGGGAATTCACCCCTCCACTTT. As protein: CASTSGNSPLHF.

The V and J genes are TRBV5-4 and TRBJ2-7; D may be TRBD1 (5 bases). V lost 0 bases and J 2 bases, leaving 12 bases between the germline ends. Looked up from germline, CDR1 is SGHNT and CDR2 is YYREEE (reference sequence). This CDR3 contains 15 residues. CDR3: CASSLDGHTAYEQYF. DNA of the CDR3: TGTGCCAGCAGCTTGGACGGACATACTGCCTACGAGCAGTACTTC.

V is TRBV16 and J is TRBJ1-5; TRBD1 matches 7 bases. Looked up from germline, CDR1 is KGHSY and CDR2 is FQNENV. The CDR3 has 16 residues. V lost 5 bases to trimming and J lost 0 bases; unmatched junction nucleotides: 7. CDR3 nucleotides: TGTGCCAGCAGCAAGGGACAGATCTATAGCAATCAGCCCCAGCATTTT. Protein sequence: CASSKGQIYSNQPQHF. Full variable domain (rest looked up from reference TRBV16 and TRBJ1-5): GEEVAQTPKHLVRGEGQKAKLYCAPIKGHSYVFWYQQVLKNEFKFLISFQNENVFDETGMPKERFSAKCLPNSPCSLEIQATKLEDSAVYFCASSKGQIYSNQPQHFGDGTRLSIL.

This CDR3 reads CASSFRTGPNRFQETQYF. CDR3 sequence (DNA): TGTGCCAGCAGTTTTCGGACTGGTCCGAACAGGTTTCAAGAGACCCAGTACTTC. The rearrangement uses TRBV28 and TRBJ2-5; D could derive from TRBD1 or TRBD2 (5 bases each). With 3 bases removed from V and 2 bases from J, the gap between germline ends came to 22 bases. The CDR3 sequence is 18 residues long. CDR1 is MDHEN, CDR2 SYDVKM, per germline.

The chain joins TRBV6-1 to TRBJ2-1; TRBD1 matches at 10 bases. From germline, CDR1 is MNHNS and CDR2 SASEGT. The CDR3 has 16 amino acids. The V segment lost 2 bases and the J segment 7 bases; nucleotides outside the gene matches: 8. CDR3 bases: TGTGCCAGCAGTGAATTTGGGACAGGGGTCAAAAATGAGCAGTTCTTC. Protein product: CASSEFGTGVKNEQFF.

This clone was observed a single time. This chain uses TRBV7-8 with TRBJ2-5, with 14 bases aligning to TRBD2. The J call may be wrong; the DNA end is better matched by TRBJ2-7. Per the germline V gene, CDR1 is SGHVS and CDR2 is FQNEAQ. CDR3 length equals 16 residues. The CDR3 loop is CASCWGLAGAGHEQYF. CDR3 coding DNA: TGTGCCAGCTGTTGGGGACTAGCGGGAGCTGGCCACGAGCAGTACTTC.

V gene TRBV5-8 combines with J gene TRBJ2-1, with D hard to call. V lost 7 bases, J lost 10 bases, and 9 bases lay in between. The CDR3 runs 10 residues. Germline V lookup: CDR1 SGHTS, CDR2 YDEGEE. The CDR3 DNA reads TGTGCCAGCGCGGTTACCGAGCAGTTCTTC. Its protein is CASAVTEQFF.

J is TRBJ1-1 and V is TRBV7-9; TRBD1 matches 7 bases. The CDR3 runs to 14 residues. Germline V lookup: CDR1 SEHNR, CDR2 FQNEAQ (reference sequence). The junction had 7 bases not matched to a gene; V was cut back by 4 bases and J by 5 bases. The CDR3 coding sequence is TGTGCCAGCAGCTACACAGGGGTGGGAACTGAAGCTTTCTTT. Translated: CASSYTGVGTEAFF.

This chain connects TRBV7-9 to TRBJ2-1; no clear D. In germline, CDR1 is SEHNR, CDR2 FQNEAQ (reference sequence). With 8 bases removed from V and 6 bases from J, the gap between germline ends came to 8 bases. The CDR3 runs to 11 residues. CDR3 sequence: CASVPLNEQFF. The CDR3 DNA reads as TGTGCCAGCGTTCCCCTCAATGAGCAGTTCTTC.

This chain uses TRBV7-9 with TRBJ2-1; 9 bases fit TRBD2. Germline trimming cut 8 bases from V and 8 bases from J; bases unmatched to any gene: 7. Germline V lookup: CDR1 SEHNR, CDR2 FQNEAQ (reference sequence). This CDR3 is 13 amino acids long. Here the CDR3 reads CASVGSGSHEQFF. DNA of the CDR3: TGTGCCAGCGTAGGTAGCGGGAGCCATGAGCAGTTCTTC.

To note about this clone: Other nucleotide sequences in the sample specify the same CDR3. The chain has TRBV6-5 and TRBJ2-7; D unclear. Per the germline V gene, CDR1 is MNHEY and CDR2 is SVGAGI. V dropped 3 bases and J dropped 1 base, with 7 bases sitting between them. The CDR3 covers 13 residues. CDR3 DNA: TGTGCCAGCAGTTATTCAAGTTCCTACGAGCAGTACTTC. This translates into CASSYSSSYEQYF.

The V and J genes are TRBV7-9 and TRBJ2-1; 8 bases match TRBD1. V gave up 5 bases and J gave up 6 bases; unmatched junction bases: 6. The CDR3 is 14 residues long. Germline V gene lookup returns CDR1 SEHNR and CDR2 FQNEAQ (reference sequence). Written as DNA, the CDR3 is TGTGCCAGCAGCCTGACAGGGGCGACCAATGAGCAGTTCTTC. As protein: CASSLTGATNEQFF.

V is TRBV19 and J is TRBJ2-5; 11 nucleotides line up with TRBD1. The CDR3 has 14 amino acids. The V and J ends lost 9 bases and 3 bases, in that order; junction bases with no gene match: 6. The germline CDR1 and CDR2 sequences are LNHDA and SQIVND (reference sequence). This CDR3 reads CASRTGGFEETQYF. The CDR3 DNA follows: TGTGCCAGCCGGACAGGGGGCTTTGAAGAGACCCAGTACTTC. Full variable domain (missing parts from reference TRBV19 and TRBJ2-5): DGGITQSPKYLFRKEGQNVTLSCEQNLNHDAMYWYRQDPGQGLRLIYYSQIVNDFQKGDIAEGYSVSREKKESFPLTVTSAQKNPTAFYLCASRTGGFEETQYFGPGTRLLVL.

This clone was recorded only once. This chain joins TRBV2 and TRBJ2-7, with 9 bases matching TRBD1. Germline lookup yields CDR1 SNHLY and CDR2 FYNNEI. With 6 bases clipped from V and 6 bases from J, the junction kept 9 bases outside the gene matches. The CDR3 sequence is 14 residues long. The CDR3: CASSPGQGFIEQYF. DNA of the CDR3: TGTGCCAGCAGCCCGGGACAGGGTTTCATCGAGCAGTACTTC. Using reference TRBV2 and TRBJ2-7 for the parts outside the CDR3, the full variable domain is EPEVTQTPSHQVTQMGQEVILRCVPISNHLYFYWYRQILGQKVEFLVSFYNNEISEKSEIFDDQFSVERPDGSNFTLKIRSTKLEDSAMYFCASSPGQGFIEQYFGPGTRLTVT.